This TCR beta chain emerged from a study of cytomegalovirus exposure and HLA in healthy donors. The CDR3 runs to 15 residues. Trimming cost V 6 bases and J 0 bases, with 11 bases left between them. The germline gives CDR1 SEHNR, CDR2 FQNEAQ (reference sequence). The PCR used 60 Vbeta and 13 Jbeta primers. Profiled with immunoSEQ multiplex PCR; TCRdb holds only in-frame clones, not every one. This sample has roughly 190,000 clones, with approximately 90% found just once. General study findings and limits: The records held CMV serostatus as the only immune exposure information. While the bulk of TCR sequences proved rare, some public TCRs turned up in many donors.

This clone was seen only once. Its target is not known. V gene TRBV7-9 combines with J gene TRBJ1-4; the D gene is possibly TRBD1 (5 bases). This TCR came from a boy younger than 10 in good health and CMV-seronegative. The sample was PBMCs. The CDR3 region is CASSPPGATNEKLFF. In DNA, the CDR3 is TGTGCCAGCAGTCCCCCGGGGGCAACTAATGAAAAACTGTTTTTT.